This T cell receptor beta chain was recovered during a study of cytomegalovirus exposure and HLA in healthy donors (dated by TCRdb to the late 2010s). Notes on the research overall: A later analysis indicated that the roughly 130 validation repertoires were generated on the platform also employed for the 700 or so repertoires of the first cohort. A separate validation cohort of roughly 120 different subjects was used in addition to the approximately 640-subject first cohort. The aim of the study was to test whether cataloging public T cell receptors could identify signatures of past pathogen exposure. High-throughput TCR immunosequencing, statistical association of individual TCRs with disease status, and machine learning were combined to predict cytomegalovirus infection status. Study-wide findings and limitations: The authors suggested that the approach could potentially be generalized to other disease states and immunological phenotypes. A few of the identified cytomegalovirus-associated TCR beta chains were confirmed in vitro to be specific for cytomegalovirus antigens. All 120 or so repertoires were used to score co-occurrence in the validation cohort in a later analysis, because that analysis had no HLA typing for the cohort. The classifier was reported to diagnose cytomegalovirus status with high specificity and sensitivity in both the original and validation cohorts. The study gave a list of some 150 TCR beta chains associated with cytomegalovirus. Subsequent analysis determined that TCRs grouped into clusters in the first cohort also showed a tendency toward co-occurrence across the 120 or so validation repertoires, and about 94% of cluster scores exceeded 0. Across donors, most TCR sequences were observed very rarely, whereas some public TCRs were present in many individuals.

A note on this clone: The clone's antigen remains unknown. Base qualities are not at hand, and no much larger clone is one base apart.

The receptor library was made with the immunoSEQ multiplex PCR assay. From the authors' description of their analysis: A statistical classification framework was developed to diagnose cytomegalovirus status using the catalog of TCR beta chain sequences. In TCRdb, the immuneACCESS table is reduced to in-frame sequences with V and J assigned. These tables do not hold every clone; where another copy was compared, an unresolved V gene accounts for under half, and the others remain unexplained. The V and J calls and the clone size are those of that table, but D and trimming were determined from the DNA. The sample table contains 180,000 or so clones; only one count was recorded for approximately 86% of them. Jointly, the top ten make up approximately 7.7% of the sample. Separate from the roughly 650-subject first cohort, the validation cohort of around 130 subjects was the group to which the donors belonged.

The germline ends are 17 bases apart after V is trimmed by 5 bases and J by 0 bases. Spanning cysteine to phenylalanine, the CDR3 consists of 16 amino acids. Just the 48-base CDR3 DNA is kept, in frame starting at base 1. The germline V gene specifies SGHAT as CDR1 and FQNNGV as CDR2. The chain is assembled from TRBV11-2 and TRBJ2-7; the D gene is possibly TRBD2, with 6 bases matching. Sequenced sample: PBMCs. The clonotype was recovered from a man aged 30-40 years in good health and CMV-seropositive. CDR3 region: CASSPGVSGTSYEQYF. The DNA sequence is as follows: TGTGCCAGCAGCCCCGGGGTTAGCGGCACCTCCTACGAGCAGTACTTC.